These T cell receptor beta chains were read from a single sample in a study of T cells after yellow fever vaccination. In TCRdb, the 5' RACE reads were re-called with MiXCR into one record per CDR3 protein. The repertoire has 300,000 to 400,000 distinct CDR3 sequences, 8.7% of them found once; the top ten carry roughly 18%. The sequences come from PBMCs, collected on the day of the first yellow fever vaccination. Receptors were obtained from a man between 18 and 29 years old who received the YFV17D yellow fever vaccine. Each CDR3 is given with its conserved first and last residue. D genes are given only for firm matches. Some rows mark clone size as missing; the rest say once, few, many or name a class of expanded clone.

CDR3 length	clone size	V gene	D gene	J gene	CDR3 DNA	CDR3 protein
14	-	TRBV29-1	TRBD1	TRBJ2-1	TGCCGCGCTCTGACAGGGGGGTCCTACAATGAGCAGTTCTTC	CRALTGGSYNEQFF
14	-	TRBV29-1	TRBD1	TRBJ2-3	TGCAGCGCCGGAGGGACAGGGGGCGCAGATACGCAGTATTTT	CSAGGTGGADTQYF
11	-	TRBV11-1	-	TRBJ1-1	TGTGCCAGCAGCTTATCAAAAGAAGCTTTCTTT	CASSLSKEAFF
16	medium-sized	TRBV3-1	-	TRBJ2-5	TGTGCCAGCAGCCAAGATCCTCGGGTGCGGGAAGAGACCCAGTACTTC	CASSQDPRVREETQYF
13	-	TRBV20-1	TRBD1	TRBJ1-4	TGCAGTGCCGCCGGACAGGGGGGCGAAAAACTGTTTTTT	CSAAGQGGEKLFF
15	-	TRBV10-3	TRBD2	TRBJ2-7	TGTGCCATCAGAAGCAGCGGGGGGGAGAACTACGAGCAGTACTTC	CAIRSSGGENYEQYF
15	-	TRBV20-1	-	TRBJ1-1	TGCAGTGCTAGAGAAATGATAGGGCGCCTAGGGGAAGCTTTCTTT	CSAREMIGRLGEAFF
17	-	TRBV4-2	-	TRBJ2-7	TGTGCCAGCAGCCCTTACCAGGATTCGACAGTCTCCTACGAGCAGTACTTC	CASSPYQDSTVSYEQYF
14	-	TRBV14	-	TRBJ1-2	TGTGCCAGCAGCCCCCGGTTGGGTAACTATGGCTACACCTTC	CASSPRLGNYGYTF
15	-	TRBV6-5	-	TRBJ2-3	TGTGCCAGCAGTTACACCTATCTCGGCACAGATACGCAGTATTTT	CASSYTYLGTDTQYF
14	few	TRBV20-1	TRBD1	TRBJ1-2	TGCAGTGCTGGGCCCCGGGACAGGGGTAGGAGCTACACCTTC	CSAGPRDRGRSYTF
11	few	TRBV19	-	TRBJ1-1	TGTGCCACCTCCGCGGGCACTGAAGCTTTCTTT	CATSAGTEAFF
13	few	TRBV24-1	-	TRBJ2-2	TGTGCCACCAGTGACCCCTACACCGGGGAGCTGTTTTTT	CATSDPYTGELFF
12	-	TRBV6-2/TRBV6-3	-	TRBJ1-5	TGTGCCAGCAGTTACTTGACACAGCCCCAGCATTTT	CASSYLTQPQHF
16	-	TRBV7-6	-	TRBJ2-2	TGTGCCAGCAGCCGTCTCACCGGGGCTAACACCGGGGAGCTGTTTTTT	CASSRLTGANTGELFF
16	-	TRBV10-3	TRBD2	TRBJ2-1	TGTGCCATCAGTGAGCCCGCGGGGGGGGTGAAAAATGAGCAGTTCTTC	CAISEPAGGVKNEQFF
14	-	TRBV5-1	-	TRBJ1-1	TGCGCCAGCAGCTCCCGGGGAGGGGGAAAGGAAGCTTTCTTT	CASSSRGGGKEAFF
14	-	TRBV27	-	TRBJ2-5	TGTGCCAGCAGCCGATACGGGGGCAAGGAGACCCAGTACTTC	CASSRYGGKETQYF
14	many	TRBV5-1	-	TRBJ2-2	TGCGCCAGCAGCTTTGGTACGAACACCGGGGAGCTGTTTTTT	CASSFGTNTGELFF
15	few	TRBV2	TRBD1	TRBJ2-1	TGTGCCAGCAGTGAGATTGACAGGGAAGCTGATGAGCAGTTCTTC	CASSEIDREADEQFF
15	-	TRBV10-3	-	TRBJ2-3	TGTGCCATCTCGACGGGTGTGACTAGCACAGATACGCAGTATTTT	CAISTGVTSTDTQYF
16	-	TRBV5-1	TRBD2	TRBJ2-5	TGCGCCAGCAGCTTTCGCCAGCGGGGGGGCCTGGAGACCCAGTACTTC	CASSFRQRGGLETQYF
14	few	TRBV10-3	-	TRBJ1-1	TGTGCCTCAGGGGATGTAGGGGCTGGGACTGAAGCTTTCTTT	CASGDVGAGTEAFF
13	few	TRBV10-3	-	TRBJ1-5	TGTGCCACCTCAAAATATAGCAATCAGCCCCAGCATTTT	CATSKYSNQPQHF
11	few	TRBV5-1	-	TRBJ1-1	TGCGCCAGCAGCTTGGATTCGGTAACTTTCTTT	CASSLDSVTFF
16	few	TRBV5-1	-	TRBJ1-4	TGCGCCAGCAGCTACGAATACCGCCCGCCTAATGAAAAACTGTTTTTT	CASSYEYRPPNEKLFF
15	many	TRBV7-9	-	TRBJ1-4	TGTGCCAGCAGCGCCTCACTCGCAACTAATGAAAAACTGTTTTTT	CASSASLATNEKLFF
15	few	TRBV7-2	-	TRBJ2-3	TGTGCCAGCAGCTCAACAAGACTAGTTAGCCATACGCAGTATTTT	CASSSTRLVSHTQYF
15	-	TRBV9	-	TRBJ1-4	TGTGCCAGCAGCGTAACGGTATCAACTAATGAAAAACTGTTTTTT	CASSVTVSTNEKLFF
15	few	TRBV7-8	-	TRBJ2-7	TGTGCCAGCAGCTTTGGGCTAGCCAACTCCTACGAGCAGTACTTC	CASSFGLANSYEQYF
15	-	TRBV12-3/TRBV12-4	TRBD2	TRBJ2-1	TGTGCCAGCAGTACCCTCCTTAGCGGGGGCGATGAGCAGTTCTTC	CASSTLLSGGDEQFF